This T cell receptor (beta chain) is from a study of breast tumors, draining lymph nodes, adjacent tissues. Study findings and constraints: The data were judged consistent with most tumor T cells coming from lymph node and expanding in tumor. Tumor repertoires ranked between lymph nodes and nontumor tissue in diversity, with V and J gene preferences.

Germline CDR1 reads SEHNR; CDR2 reads FQNEAQ (reference sequence). The CDR3 is 14 amino acids. Trimming took 5 bases from V and 1 from J, leaving 8 bases between them. About this clonotype: The antigen remains unidentified.

TCRdb redid the calling of the multiplex PCR reads with MiXCR, one entry per CDR3 protein. The sample comprises about 22,000 distinct CDR3 sequences, roughly 60% of which are singletons, and roughly a fifth rests with the top ten. The origin of this receptor is a female donor with breast cancer. Some clones in this sample may be carry-over from other donors' samples. Sequencing was carried out using tumor-adjacent breast tissue. J is TRBJ2-2 and V is TRBV7-9, with D perhaps TRBD1 (6 bases). The CDR3: CASSPTGNTGELFF. For the CDR3, the DNA is TGTGCCAGCAGCCCGACAGGGAACACCGGGGAGCTGTTTTTT.